The clone carrying this T cell receptor beta chain was counted a few times. The data stem from a study of human T cells and chemical hapten exposure. Using its own MiXCR run on the RACE reads, TCRdb lists one record per CDR3 protein. This table has 110,000 to 150,000 distinct CDR3 sequences, approximately 12% appearing once. Time point reported: patch test 2, 6 weeks after DPC sensitization. Regarding treatment: therapeutic diphenylcyclopropenone sensitization with weekly scalp DPC. The V end was cut by 3 bases, the J end by 5 bases, with 13 bases between. Germline CDR1 reads KGHDR; CDR2 reads SFDVKD. CDR3 size: 15 residues.

This clonotype was obtained from a woman between 45 and 65 years old with alopecia areata. Some clones in this sample may be carry-over from other donors' samples. The sample consisted of whole blood, taken in connection with sensitization to the hapten diphenylcyclopropenone (DPC). This chain uses TRBV24-1 with TRBJ1-5; D might be TRBD1 (5 bases). CDR3 residues: CATSDGLVGDQPQHF. CDR3 in DNA: TGTGCCACCAGTGATGGCCTCGTGGGGGATCAGCCCCAGCATTTT.